This passage covers 25 T cell receptor beta chains from one sample sequenced in a study of T cell responses to AZD1222 COVID-19 vaccine. The table came from immunoSEQ multiplex PCR; TCRdb's copy has only in-frame clones and leaves some out. The sample has 90,000 to 120,000 clones; around 93% are singletons. The sample was peripheral blood, taken 28 days after the second AZD1222 dose. Source of these receptors: an adult who received the AZD1222 COVID-19 vaccine.

The CDR3 loop reads CATEKGRPGAAFF. CDR3 coding DNA: TGTGCCACCGAAAAGGGACGACCAGGGGCAGCTTTCTTT. This sequence joins TRBV19 and TRBJ1-1, with D perhaps matching TRBD1 (6 bases). V was shortened by 10 bases and J by 10 bases, with 22 bases between the two germline ends. The CDR3 totals 13 residues. The V gene's germline CDR1 is LNHDA and CDR2 SQIVND (reference sequence).

V and J are TRBV2 and TRBJ1-2, with D possibly TRBD1 on 6 matching bases. The CDR3 is made up of 13 amino acids. The V end was cut by 8 bases, the J end by 4 bases, with 14 bases between. In germline, CDR1 is SNHLY, CDR2 FYNNEI. Written as DNA, the CDR3 is TGTGCCAGCGCTAGACAGGTCCTCTATGGCTACACCTTC. Encoded protein: CASARQVLYGYTF.

The genes are TRBV2 and TRBJ2-5; D might be TRBD1 (6 bases). This CDR3 is built from 12 residues. Per germline, CDR1 SNHLY and CDR2 FYNNEI. The ends were cut back, 7 bases at V and 10 bases at J, with 16 bases in the middle. In DNA, the CDR3 is TGTGCCAGCACCGATATACAGGGTTACCAGTACTTC. This codes for CASTDIQGYQYF. The full variable domain, completed using reference TRBV2 and TRBJ2-5, is EPEVTQTPSHQVTQMGQEVILRCVPISNHLYFYWYRQILGQKVEFLVSFYNNEISEKSEIFDDQFSVERPDGSNFTLKIRSTKLEDSAMYFCASTDIQGYQYFGPGTRLLVL.

The chain recombines TRBV28 with TRBJ1-5, with D perhaps TRBD1 (5 bases). Between the trimmed V and J ends, which lost 10 bases and 5 bases, there was a span of 12 bases. This CDR3 contains 12 residues. Germline V gene data show CDR1 as MDHEN and CDR2 as SYDVKM. The CDR3 loop is CATAGLDQPQHF. CDR3 coding DNA: TGTGCCACCGCAGGGTTGGATCAGCCCCAGCATTTT.

This clone was seen only a few times. The chain links TRBV6-5 to TRBJ2-1, with 7 bases lining up with TRBD2. CDR3 length: 13 residues. V shed 6 bases and J 2 bases; nucleotides not matched to a gene: 1. CDR1 and CDR2 from the germline V gene are MNHEY and SVGAGI. The CDR3 spells CASSGLAYNEQFF. CDR3 DNA: TGTGCCAGCAGCGGACTAGCCTACAATGAGCAGTTCTTC.

In its sample, this clone was seen once. V usage is TRBV9 and J usage is TRBJ2-7; TRBD2 might be the D (6 bases). Trimming removed 4 bases at V and 0 bases at J, with 14 bases between. This CDR3 region has 15 residues. Germline V gene data show CDR1 as SGDLS and CDR2 as YYNGEE. The CDR3 is CASSRSRDPSYEQYF. The CDR3 DNA follows: TGTGCCAGCAGCCGTTCGCGGGACCCCTCCTACGAGCAGTACTTC. Complete variable domain (other parts from reference TRBV9 and TRBJ2-7): DSGVTQTPKHLITATGQRVTLRCSPRSGDLSVYWYQQSLDQGLQFLIQYYNGEERAKGNILERFSAQQFPDLHSELNLSSLELGDSALYFCASSRSRDPSYEQYFGPGTRLTVT.

The chain joins TRBV6-1 to TRBJ1-2; the D is unclear. CDR1 and CDR2 from the germline V gene are MNHNS and SASEGT. V shed 2 bases and J shed 4 bases, with 11 bases lying between them. The CDR3 is made up of 14 amino acids. CDR3 amino acids: CASSEPAGSYGYTF. The DNA of the CDR3 is TGTGCCAGCAGTGAACCGGCGGGAAGCTATGGCTACACCTTC.

The chain recombines TRBV7-8 with TRBJ2-2; TRBD1 is a possible D gene (6 bases). Germline CDR1 is SGHVS and CDR2 is FQNEAQ. The V end was cut by 7 bases, the J end by 6 bases, with 18 bases between. CDR3 length: 15 amino acids. CDR3 sequence (DNA): TGTGCCAGCACCCCTGTGGGGGCCGAGGCCGGGGAGCTGTTTTTT. Protein product: CASTPVGAEAGELFF.

The chain joins TRBV30 to TRBJ2-7; D is uncertain. CDR1 and CDR2 (germline): GTSNPN, SVGIG (reference sequence). V was cut by 2 bases and J by 3 bases, with 8 bases left in between. The length of the CDR3 is 12 residues. The CDR3 is CAWSQTFYEQYF. CDR3 in DNA: TGTGCCTGGAGTCAGACCTTCTACGAGCAGTACTTC.

This clone was recorded only once. Relative to the germline gene, one junction end is altered; a read error may explain this. The V call is TRBV5-1, the J call TRBJ2-7; tentative D call: TRBD1 (5 bases). The CDR3 totals 13 residues. Germline-derived CDR1 and CDR2 are SGHRS and YFSETQ. In nucleotides, the CDR3 is TGCGCCACCAGCACAGGCACCTCCTACGAGCAGTACTTC. Its protein product is CATSTGTSYEQYF.

The CDR3 bases are TGTGCCAGCAGCCCGTGGGCCGCCTCAATGAGCTCTGGGGCCAACGTCCTGACTTTC. This codes for CASSPWAASMSSGANVLTF. The chain is built from TRBV28 and TRBJ2-6; D gene uncertain. Per germline, CDR1 MDHEN and CDR2 SYDVKM. V gave up 6 bases and J gave up 0 bases, with 21 bases separating them. CDR3 length: 19 amino acids. Combining the CDR3 with reference TRBV28 and TRBJ2-6 gives the whole variable domain DVKVTQSSRYLVKRTGEKVFLECVQDMDHENMFWYRQDPGLGLRLIYFSYDVKMKEKGDIPEGYSVSREKKERFSLILESASTNQTSMYLCASSPWAASMSSGANVLTFGAGSRLTVL.

The chain carries TRBV7-3 and TRBJ2-7; D possibly corresponds to TRBD1 (5 bases). This CDR3 region has 15 residues. Deletions cut 2 bases from V and 0 bases from J, with 11 bases between. Germline V gene sequence: CDR1 SGHTA, CDR2 FQGTGA. CDR3 residues: CASSLGAGSSYEQYF. The CDR3 DNA reads TGTGCCAGCAGCTTAGGGGCCGGAAGCTCCTACGAGCAGTACTTC.

This clone was seen a single time. CDR3 sequence: CASSVGTSGRETQYF. The CDR3 DNA reads as TGTGCCAGCAGCGTGGGTACTAGCGGAAGAGAGACCCAGTACTTC. The chain has TRBV9 and TRBJ2-5, with 8 bases aligning to TRBD2. The J segment lost 4 bases and the V segment lost 2 bases, leaving 7 bases of the junction unmatched. Germline CDR1 and CDR2: SGDLS and YYNGEE. This CDR3 is built from 15 residues.

This chain links TRBV9 with TRBJ1-1; D perhaps matches TRBD1 (5 bases). V lost 0 bases to trimming and J lost 5 bases, with 11 bases between them. In germline, CDR1 is SGDLS, CDR2 YYNGEE. The CDR3 is made up of 14 amino acids. CDR3 in amino acids: CASSVGGGRTEAFF. The CDR3 nucleotides are TGTGCCAGCAGCGTAGGCGGGGGTCGGACTGAAGCTTTCTTT.

The chain joins TRBV18 to TRBJ2-6; D unresolved. The germline V gene has CDR1 KGHSH and CDR2 LQKENI. The V gene lost 2 bases and the J gene lost 0 bases, with 5 bases spanning the gap. The length of the CDR3 is 15 residues. In DNA form, the CDR3 reads TGTGCCAGCTCACCAGAAAACTCTGGGGCCAACGTCCTGACTTTC. Translating it yields CASSPENSGANVLTF.

V and J are TRBV24-1 and TRBJ2-1, with 7 bases lining up with TRBD2. Germline V gene lookup returns CDR1 KGHDR and CDR2 SFDVKD. V shed 2 bases, J shed 4 bases, and the junction held 10 bases outside the gene matches. The CDR3 runs to 17 residues. For the CDR3, the DNA is TGTGCCACCAGTGATTCCCAGCGGGGCAGGGATTACAATGAGCAGTTCTTC. It specifies CATSDSQRGRDYNEQFF.

The chain employs TRBV7-2 and TRBJ2-5; unclear D gene. V dropped 1 base and J dropped 2 bases, with 14 bases sitting between them. This CDR3 is built from 16 residues. Germline CDR1 SGHTA, CDR2 FQGNSA. The CDR3 DNA reads TGTGCCAGCAGCTTAGGATCGACAACCGTTCAAGAGACCCAGTACTTC. Translation: CASSLGSTTVQETQYF.

This clone was recorded only once. V and J are TRBV6-5 and TRBJ2-3; possibly TRBD1 for D (6 bases). Per germline, CDR1 MNHEY and CDR2 SVGAGI. Trimming pared 2 bases from V and 2 bases from J, leaving 8 bases between. CDR3 length: 14 amino acids. The DNA for the CDR3 is TGTGCCAGCAGTTACGGACAGCACACAGATACGCAGTATTTT. This codes for CASSYGQHTDTQYF.

The chain employs TRBV5-1 and TRBJ2-7, with TRBD1 as a possible D gene (5 bases). V was trimmed by 1 base and J by 0 bases, leaving 14 bases between them. CDR1 is SGHRS, CDR2 YFSETQ, per germline. CDR3 length: 16 residues. The DNA of the CDR3 is TGCGCCAGCAGCTTGTTGGGGCCCCAGAGCTCCTACGAGCAGTACTTC. It specifies CASSLLGPQSSYEQYF. Full variable domain (missing parts from reference TRBV5-1 and TRBJ2-7): KAGVTQTPRYLIKTRGQQVTLSCSPISGHRSVSWYQQTPGQGLQFLFEYFSETQRNKGNFPGRFSGRQFSNSRSEMNVSTLELGDSALYLCASSLLGPQSSYEQYFGPGTRLTVT.

V usage is TRBV19 and J usage is TRBJ1-5; no reliable D call. In germline, CDR1 is LNHDA, CDR2 SQIVND (reference sequence). This CDR3 is 14 amino acids long. V was pared by 6 bases and J by 0 bases, with 9 bases between. The CDR3 coding sequence is TGTGCCAGTAGGCTCGATCATAGCAATCAGCCCCAGCATTTT. As protein: CASRLDHSNQPQHF.

The chain couples TRBV9 to TRBJ2-2; no reliable D call. Germline CDR1 is SGDLS and CDR2 is YYNGEE. Between the trimmed V and J ends, which lost 6 bases and 1 base, there was a span of 13 bases. The CDR3 is made up of 15 amino acids. CDR3 amino acids: CASNPRSGNTGELFF. CDR3 coding DNA: TGTGCCAGCAACCCGAGGTCGGGGAACACCGGGGAGCTGTTTTTT.

The chain is built from TRBV4-1 and TRBJ1-1; 8 bases are shared with TRBD1. The CDR3 sequence is 15 residues long. Germline V gene data show CDR1 as MGHRA and CDR2 as YSYEKL. J gave up 6 bases and V 3 bases, and 9 bases lay outside the gene matches. The CDR3 loop is CASSQAGGALAEAFF. CDR3 nucleotide sequence: TGCGCCAGCAGCCAGGCAGGGGGCGCGTTGGCTGAAGCTTTCTTT.

The CDR3 DNA is TGTGCCAGCAGTCAATTCTCAGGGATGAGTAGCTCCTACGAGCAGTACTTC. Protein sequence: CASSQFSGMSSSYEQYF. The chain recombines TRBV27 with TRBJ2-7; the D gene is possibly TRBD1 (5 bases). Between the trimmed V and J ends, which lost 5 bases and 0 bases, there was a span of 20 bases. The CDR3 has 17 residues. Germline CDR1 is MNHEY and CDR2 is SMNVEV (reference sequence).

This clone has a single count. The V gene is TRBV28, the J gene TRBJ1-2; TRBD1 is a possible D gene (5 bases). V lost 4 bases and J lost 0, with 9 bases in between. Germline V gives CDR1 MDHEN, CDR2 SYDVKM. The CDR3 consists of 14 residues. The chain's CDR3 is CASSWEGTNYGYTF. In DNA, the CDR3 is TGTGCCAGCAGTTGGGAGGGGACTAACTATGGCTACACCTTC.

The chain employs TRBV7-9 and TRBJ1-6; 7 nucleotides align to TRBD1. The V gene end was trimmed by 0 bases and the J gene end by 5 bases; junction bases not matched to a gene: 4. This CDR3 comprises 16 residues. The germline gives CDR1 SEHNR, CDR2 FQNEAQ (reference sequence). The CDR3 DNA is TGTGCCAGCAGCTTAGCGACAGGGAGGGATAATTCACCCCTCCACTTT. It encodes CASSLATGRDNSPLHF. Based on the CDR3 plus reference TRBV7-9 and TRBJ1-6, the full variable domain is DTGVSQNPRHKITKRGQNVTFRCDPISEHNRLYWYRQTLGQGPEFLTYFQNEAQLEKSRLLSDRFSAERPKGSFSTLEIQRTEQGDSAMYLCASSLATGRDNSPLHFGNGTRLTVT.